These 7 T cell receptor beta chains were all obtained from the same sample, sequenced in a study of cytomegalovirus exposure and HLA in healthy donors (TCRdb year 2017). Library creation used the immunoSEQ multiplex PCR assay. For the multiplex PCR, a mixture combining 60 forward primers for TCR Vbeta segments and 13 reverse primers for TCR Jbeta segments was used. As stored in TCRdb, this immuneACCESS dataset retains in-frame rearrangements with V and J assigned. A fraction of the clones does not appear; measured against another copy, unresolved V genes explain less than half of the discrepancy, and the remainder lacks a known reason. This sample lists 120,000 or so clones; more than 55% were detected once. Of the sample, approximately 1.4% is held by the ten largest clones. Sample: PBMCs. These receptors all come from a man aged 18 to 29 in good health and CMV-seronegative.

The gene calls are TRBV7-8 and TRBJ2-7, with TRBD1 as a possible D gene (5 bases). Trimming shortened V by 5 bases and J by 2 bases, and 19 bases separated the two germline ends. Per germline, CDR1 SGHVS and CDR2 FQNEAQ. The CDR3 spans 16 residues. CDR3: CASSPTSRQLPYEQYF. The CDR3 nucleotides read TGTGCCAGCAGCCCTACCTCTAGACAGCTGCCCTACGAGCAGTACTTC. The full variable domain, in which reference TRBV7-8 and TRBJ2-7 provide the parts outside the CDR3, is GAGVSQSPRYKVAKRGQDVALRCDPISGHVSLFWYQQALGQGPEFLTYFQNEAQLDKSGLPSDRFFAERPEGSVSTLKIQRTQQEDSAVYLCASSPTSRQLPYEQYFGPGTRLTVT.

The genes are TRBV7-9 and TRBJ2-4; perhaps TRBD2 as D (5 bases). Germline V lookup: CDR1 SEHNR, CDR2 FQNEAQ (reference sequence). Trimming left V 6 bases short and J 2 bases short, with 17 bases between. CDR3 length: 16 amino acids. CDR3 in amino acids: CASRPTGVGTKNIQYF. Here the CDR3 DNA reads TGTGCCAGCAGACCCACCGGGGTCGGTACCAAAAACATTCAGTACTTC.

V and J are TRBV7-2 and TRBJ2-7, with a weak D call TRBD2 (5 bases). Per germline, CDR1 SGHTA and CDR2 FQGNSA. Trimming removed 5 bases from V and 4 bases from J, with 18 bases in between. CDR3 length: 15 residues. CDR3: CASSLTSEVEYEQYF. DNA of the CDR3: TGTGCCAGCAGCCTTACGTCGGAGGTCGAATACGAGCAGTACTTC.

CDR3 in DNA: TGTGCCAGCAGCCCATGGGACAGTCCCAGTGAGCAGTTCTTC. This translates into CASSPWDSPSEQFF. The rearrangement uses TRBV5-6 and TRBJ2-1, with 7 bases fitting TRBD1. J gave up 9 bases and V 4 bases, and 10 bases lay outside the gene matches. The CDR3 is 14 residues long. Germline V CDR1 and CDR2: SGHDT, YYEEEE.

This chain connects TRBV7-6 to TRBJ2-2, with D perhaps TRBD2 (5 bases). Germline CDR1 reads SGHVS; CDR2 reads FNYEAQ. The germline V and J ends were trimmed by 1 base and 4 bases, with 7 bases remaining between them. This CDR3 comprises 14 residues. The CDR3 loop is CASSLGAGTGELFF. DNA for the CDR3: TGTGCCAGCAGCTTAGGGGCGGGCACCGGGGAGCTGTTTTTT.

The chain couples TRBV7-8 to TRBJ1-1; tentative D call: TRBD1 (5 bases). Germline CDR1 SGHVS, CDR2 FQNEAQ. The CDR3 contains 13 residues. V gave up 5 bases and J gave up 6 bases, with 13 bases separating them. CDR3 loop: CASSLTVSAEAFF. The CDR3 DNA follows: TGTGCCAGCAGCCTGACAGTAAGCGCTGAAGCTTTCTTT.

The V and J genes are TRBV19 and TRBJ2-2, with 7 bases fitting TRBD1. This CDR3 has 18 residues. Germline V gene lookup returns CDR1 LNHDA and CDR2 SQIVND (reference sequence). Losses at the gene ends were 0 bases for V and 0 bases for J; bases not matched to a gene: 7. The CDR3 is CASSIEERDSANTGELFF. CDR3 DNA sequence: TGTGCCAGTAGTATAGAGGAGAGGGACAGCGCGAACACCGGGGAGCTGTTTTTT.